The rows below give T cell receptor beta chains drawn from one sample of a study of Ad26.COV2.S vaccination and SARS-CoV-2 variants. TCRdb keeps only in-frame clones here, not all; method: immunoSEQ multiplex PCR. The table lists approximately 480,000 clones, 70% to 90% of them singletons, with more than 10% in the top ten. Here the sequenced sample was peripheral blood, taken in a trial of Ad26.COV2.S vaccine versus placebo. These receptors all stem from a person aged 18-65 years who received the Ad26.COV2.S COVID-19 vaccine or a placebo. Both conserved end residues are part of each CDR3. A D gene is named only where the DNA matches it firmly. Size is omitted from some rows. Given values are once, few, many or a class for expanded clones.

TRBV30,NA,NA,TRBJ2-1,CAWSSWGGLNNEQFF,TGTGCCTGGAGTAGTTGGGGCGGGTTGAACAATGAGCAGTTCTTC
TRBV7-9,NA,NA,TRBJ1-2,CASSLAGVPFYGYTF,TGTGCCAGCAGCTTAGCGGGCGTTCCATTCTATGGCTACACCTTC
TRBV27,TRBD1,NA,TRBJ2-2,CASSFSPGGYTGELFF,TGTGCCAGCAGCTTTTCTCCAGGGGGCTACACCGGGGAGCTGTTTTTT
TRBV11-3,NA,NA,TRBJ2-1,CASSRFGSGGEQFF,TGTGCCAGCAGCCGTTTCGGATCCGGGGGTGAGCAGTTCTTC
TRBV7-2,TRBD1,NA,TRBJ2-6,CASSPRPRDSNSGANVLTF,TGTGCCAGCAGCCCCCGCCCTCGGGACAGTAACTCTGGGGCCAACGTCCTGACTTTC
TRBV7-3,NA,NA,TRBJ2-2,CASSLNLGTGELFF,TGTGCCAGCAGCTTAAACCTGGGCACCGGGGAGCTGTTTTTT
TRBV7-8,NA,NA,TRBJ2-7,CASSLARVRTITEQYF,TGTGCCAGCAGCTTAGCGAGGGTTCGAACTATCACCGAGCAGTACTTC
TRBV5-4,NA,NA,TRBJ1-1,CASSLSGRTVNTEAFF,TGTGCCAGCAGCTTGTCAGGGCGGACGGTGAACACTGAAGCTTTCTTT
TRBV28,NA,NA,TRBJ2-3,CASRPGTDTQYF,TGTGCCAGCAGGCCAGGCACAGATACGCAGTATTTT
TRBV5-1,TRBD1,NA,TRBJ2-5,CASSKGTASETQYF,TGCGCCAGCAGCAAAGGGACAGCGTCTGAGACCCAGTACTTC
TRBV7-8,TRBD2,NA,TRBJ2-7,CASSLARGGAPYEQYF,TGTGCCAGCAGCTTAGCCCGGGGGGGGGCCCCCTACGAGCAGTACTTC
TRBV23-1,NA,NA,TRBJ1-5,CASSQILGADQPQHF,TGCGCCAGCAGTCAAATCCTGGGGGCTGATCAGCCCCAGCATTTT
TRBV19,NA,NA,TRBJ2-2,CASSILRETGELFF,TGTGCCAGTAGTATTCTCAGGGAAACCGGGGAGCTGTTTTTT
TRBV12-5,NA,NA,TRBJ2-2,CASGSGTGELFF,TGTGCTAGTGGTTCCGGGACCGGGGAGCTGTTTTTT
TRBV9,NA,NA,TRBJ1-1,CASSVGRVMNTEAFF,TGTGCCAGCAGCGTAGGCAGGGTCATGAACACTGAAGCTTTCTTT
TRBV5-1,TRBD2,NA,TRBJ2-1,CASGHTSGRGNEQFF,TGCGCCAGCGGACATACTAGCGGGAGAGGCAATGAGCAGTTCTTC
TRBV12-3/TRBV12-4,NA,NA,TRBJ2-3,CASSFGGGQYF,TGTGCCAGCAGTTTTGGCGGAGGGCAGTATTTT
TRBV11-2,NA,once,TRBJ2-5,CASSLGADAGTQYF,TGTGCCAGCAGCTTAGGGGCCGATGCGGGGACCCAGTACTTC
TRBV5-1,TRBD1,few,TRBJ2-7,CASSLRGQGIYEQYF,TGCGCCAGCAGCTTGCGGGGACAGGGTATCTACGAGCAGTACTTC
TRBV24-1,NA,NA,TRBJ2-1,CATSGGPVGAYNEQFF,TGTGCCACCAGTGGCGGGCCCGTGGGGGCCTACAATGAGCAGTTCTTC
TRBV5-4,TRBD2,once,TRBJ2-1,CASRWGAGRSYNEQFF,TGTGCCAGCAGGTGGGGAGCGGGAAGGTCCTACAATGAGCAGTTCTTC
TRBV6-5,NA,NA,TRBJ2-7,CASRNRTRTHEQYF,TGTGCCAGCAGAAACCGGACAAGGACCCACGAGCAGTACTTC
TRBV9,NA,NA,TRBJ2-5,CASSVRPWGETQYF,TGTGCCAGCAGCGTACGGCCCTGGGGTGAGACCCAGTACTTC
TRBV5-1,NA,NA,TRBJ2-7,CASSLGGAPEQYF,TGCGCCAGCAGCTTGGGTGGTGCTCCCGAGCAGTACTTC
TRBV7-9,NA,once,TRBJ1-3,CASSSGTHSGNTIYF,TGTGCCAGCAGCTCGGGGACCCACTCTGGAAACACCATATATTTT
TRBV19,NA,NA,TRBJ2-4,CASSIVWGNIQYF,TGTGCCAGTAGTATAGTTTGGGGAAACATTCAGTACTTC
TRBV5-5,TRBD1,NA,TRBJ1-2,CASSLLDRGDYGYTF,TGTGCCAGCAGCTTGCTGGACAGGGGAGACTATGGCTACACCTTC
TRBV28,NA,NA,TRBJ1-2,CASSFPQGNYGYTF,TGTGCCAGCAGTTTCCCGCAGGGTAACTATGGCTACACCTTC
TRBV5-1,NA,once,TRBJ2-1,CASSLGWTRILGEQFF,TGCGCCAGCAGCTTGGGATGGACCAGGATCTTGGGTGAGCAGTTCTTC
TRBV14,NA,NA,TRBJ2-7,CASSQDKGRITWDEQYF,TGTGCCAGCAGCCAAGATAAGGGACGTATAACCTGGGACGAGCAGTACTTC
TRBV11-2,NA,many,TRBJ1-2,CASSRLGGAGYGYTF,TGTGCCAGCAGCCGCCTGGGGGGCGCGGGCTATGGCTACACCTTC
TRBV5-1,TRBD1,NA,TRBJ2-7,CASSYAPGQLYEQYF,TGCGCCAGCAGCTATGCTCCGGGACAGCTTTACGAGCAGTACTTC
TRBV27,NA,once,TRBJ1-5,CHAAGLGLGNQPQHF,TGCCATGCGGCAGGGCTGGGGTTGGGGAATCAGCCCCAGCATTTT
TRBV5-1,TRBD2,NA,TRBJ2-7,CASSLAGGSYEQYF,TGCGCCAGCAGCTTAGCGGGAGGGAGTTACGAGCAGTACTTC
TRBV12-3/TRBV12-4,TRBD2,NA,TRBJ2-7,CASSLGGSYEQYF,TGTGCCAGCAGTTTGGGGGGGTCCTACGAGCAGTACTTC
TRBV24-1,TRBD1,NA,TRBJ1-1,CATRQGAGTEAFF,TGTGCCACCAGACAGGGGGCTGGCACTGAAGCTTTCTTT
TRBV6-5,NA,NA,TRBJ2-7,CASSYSTGEQYF,TGTGCCAGCAGTTACTCGACCGGTGAGCAGTACTTC
TRBV30,NA,NA,TRBJ1-4,CAWSGAANEKLFF,TGTGCCTGGTCGGGGGCAGCTAATGAAAAACTGTTTTTT
TRBV24-1,TRBD1,NA,TRBJ1-4,CATSDGTATTNEKLFF,TGTGCCACCAGTGACGGGACAGCCACAACTAATGAAAAACTGTTTTTT
TRBV29-1,NA,NA,TRBJ1-2,CSVQGSYGYTF,TGCAGCGTTCAGGGTAGCTATGGCTACACCTTC
TRBV11-2,TRBD2,NA,TRBJ2-7,CASSLWGKREAYEQYF,TGTGCCAGCAGCTTATGGGGTAAGCGGGAGGCCTACGAGCAGTACTTC
TRBV9,TRBD1,NA,TRBJ2-1,CASSLRQGNEQFF,TGTGCCAGCAGCCTCAGACAGGGCAATGAGCAGTTCTTC
TRBV7-2,TRBD2,few,TRBJ2-7,CASSVGLAGANEQYF,TGTGCCAGCAGCGTGGGACTAGCGGGAGCGAACGAGCAGTACTTC
TRBV28,NA,NA,TRBJ1-1,CASSPVGDTEAFF,TGTGCCAGCAGCCCGGTGGGGGACACTGAAGCTTTCTTT
TRBV7-9,NA,NA,TRBJ1-1,CASSFRNRDEAFF,TGTGCCAGCAGTTTTAGGAACCGAGATGAAGCTTTCTTT
TRBV5-5,NA,NA,TRBJ2-7,CASSLAPHEQYF,TGTGCCAGCAGCTTGGCCCCGCACGAGCAGTACTTC
TRBV30,NA,NA,TRBJ2-5,CAWRGEETQYF,TGTGCCTGGAGGGGGGAGGAGACCCAGTACTTC
TRBV12-5,NA,NA,TRBJ1-1,CASGDGAASEAFF,TGTGCTAGTGGGGACGGAGCCGCGAGTGAAGCTTTCTTT
TRBV11-2,NA,NA,TRBJ2-7,CASGPQPEYEQYF,TGTGCCAGCGGCCCCCAGCCGGAGTACGAGCAGTACTTC
TRBV12-3/TRBV12-4,TRBD1,NA,TRBJ1-2,CASTMDRGHGYTF,TGTGCCAGCACCATGGACAGGGGCCATGGCTACACCTTC
TRBV6-2/TRBV6-3,TRBD2,once,TRBJ2-7,CASSLGTSGIYEQYF,TGTGCCAGCAGCCTCGGGACTAGCGGGATCTACGAGCAGTACTTC
TRBV19,NA,NA,TRBJ2-7,CASSMPWVPNVEQYF,TGTGCCAGTAGTATGCCCTGGGTCCCGAACGTCGAGCAGTACTTC
TRBV7-2,NA,NA,TRBJ2-6,CASSLVGGNSGANVLTF,TGTGCCAGCAGCTTAGTGGGAGGAAACTCTGGGGCCAACGTCCTGACTTTC
TRBV28,NA,NA,TRBJ2-2,CASSFWDRDTTGELFF,TGTGCCAGCAGTTTTTGGGACCGAGATACGACCGGGGAGCTGTTTTTT
TRBV19,NA,NA,TRBJ2-2,CASSLPGPSGTGELFF,TGTGCCAGTAGTCTACCGGGACCCTCGGGAACCGGGGAGCTGTTTTTT
TRBV6-5,TRBD2,few,TRBJ2-7,CASRLAASYEQYF,TGTGCCAGCAGACTAGCGGCCTCCTACGAGCAGTACTTC